The 2 T cell receptor beta chains below all came from one sample that was sequenced in a study of shared clonotypes between healthy human individuals (TCRdb year 2020). Libraries were constructed by the immunoSEQ multiplex PCR assay. TCRdb took this table from immuneACCESS and kept in-frame rearrangements with V and J called. Such tables lack part of the clones; where checked against another copy, unresolved V genes explain under half of the gap, and the rest is unexplained. The sample includes under 2,500,000 clones, with 90% to 97% observed a single time. The ten largest make up approximately 0.13% of the sample. The sequenced material came from naive CD4+ T cells sorted from blood. The meaning of the sample's cell subset or site label: CD45RA+ positively selected. The receptors come from a man between 18 and 29 years old in good health.

The rearrangement joins TRBV5-8 to TRBJ1-3; 7 bases are shared with TRBD1. V lost 7 bases to trimming and J lost 1 base; unmatched junction nucleotides: 5. Germline assignment: CDR1 SGHTS and CDR2 YDEGEE. The CDR3 sequence is 14 residues long. Here the CDR3 DNA reads TGTGCCAGCCACAAGACAGGGTCTGGAAACACCATATATTTT. It translates to CASHKTGSGNTIYF.

This chain connects TRBV6-5 to TRBJ2-5, with D hard to call. V was cut by 9 bases and J by 2 bases, with 10 bases left in between. The CDR3 loop spans 12 amino acids. Germline lookup yields CDR1 MNHEY and CDR2 SVGAGI. The CDR3 sequence is CASRRTQETQYF. Written as DNA, the CDR3 is TGTGCCAGTCGCAGAACTCAAGAGACCCAGTACTTC.